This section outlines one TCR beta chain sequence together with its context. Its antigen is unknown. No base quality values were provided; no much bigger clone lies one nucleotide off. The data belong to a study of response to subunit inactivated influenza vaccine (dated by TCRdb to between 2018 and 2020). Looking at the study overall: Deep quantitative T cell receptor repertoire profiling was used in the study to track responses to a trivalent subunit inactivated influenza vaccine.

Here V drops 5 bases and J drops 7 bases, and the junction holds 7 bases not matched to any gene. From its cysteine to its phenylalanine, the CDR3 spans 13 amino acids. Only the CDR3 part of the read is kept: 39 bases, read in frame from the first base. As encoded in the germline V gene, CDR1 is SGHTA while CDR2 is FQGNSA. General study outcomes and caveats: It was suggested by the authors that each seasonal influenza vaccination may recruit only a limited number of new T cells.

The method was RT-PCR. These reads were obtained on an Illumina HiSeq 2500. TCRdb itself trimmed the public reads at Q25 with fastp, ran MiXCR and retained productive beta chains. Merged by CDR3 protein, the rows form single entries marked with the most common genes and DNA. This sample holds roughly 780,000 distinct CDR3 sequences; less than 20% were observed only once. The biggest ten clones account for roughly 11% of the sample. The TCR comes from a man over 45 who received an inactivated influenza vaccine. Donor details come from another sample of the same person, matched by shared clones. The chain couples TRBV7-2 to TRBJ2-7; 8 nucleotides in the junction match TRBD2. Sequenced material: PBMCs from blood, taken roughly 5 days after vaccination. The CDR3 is CASSRGGRGEQYF. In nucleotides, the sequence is TGTGCCAGCAGCCGGGGGGGCAGGGGTGAGCAGTACTTC.